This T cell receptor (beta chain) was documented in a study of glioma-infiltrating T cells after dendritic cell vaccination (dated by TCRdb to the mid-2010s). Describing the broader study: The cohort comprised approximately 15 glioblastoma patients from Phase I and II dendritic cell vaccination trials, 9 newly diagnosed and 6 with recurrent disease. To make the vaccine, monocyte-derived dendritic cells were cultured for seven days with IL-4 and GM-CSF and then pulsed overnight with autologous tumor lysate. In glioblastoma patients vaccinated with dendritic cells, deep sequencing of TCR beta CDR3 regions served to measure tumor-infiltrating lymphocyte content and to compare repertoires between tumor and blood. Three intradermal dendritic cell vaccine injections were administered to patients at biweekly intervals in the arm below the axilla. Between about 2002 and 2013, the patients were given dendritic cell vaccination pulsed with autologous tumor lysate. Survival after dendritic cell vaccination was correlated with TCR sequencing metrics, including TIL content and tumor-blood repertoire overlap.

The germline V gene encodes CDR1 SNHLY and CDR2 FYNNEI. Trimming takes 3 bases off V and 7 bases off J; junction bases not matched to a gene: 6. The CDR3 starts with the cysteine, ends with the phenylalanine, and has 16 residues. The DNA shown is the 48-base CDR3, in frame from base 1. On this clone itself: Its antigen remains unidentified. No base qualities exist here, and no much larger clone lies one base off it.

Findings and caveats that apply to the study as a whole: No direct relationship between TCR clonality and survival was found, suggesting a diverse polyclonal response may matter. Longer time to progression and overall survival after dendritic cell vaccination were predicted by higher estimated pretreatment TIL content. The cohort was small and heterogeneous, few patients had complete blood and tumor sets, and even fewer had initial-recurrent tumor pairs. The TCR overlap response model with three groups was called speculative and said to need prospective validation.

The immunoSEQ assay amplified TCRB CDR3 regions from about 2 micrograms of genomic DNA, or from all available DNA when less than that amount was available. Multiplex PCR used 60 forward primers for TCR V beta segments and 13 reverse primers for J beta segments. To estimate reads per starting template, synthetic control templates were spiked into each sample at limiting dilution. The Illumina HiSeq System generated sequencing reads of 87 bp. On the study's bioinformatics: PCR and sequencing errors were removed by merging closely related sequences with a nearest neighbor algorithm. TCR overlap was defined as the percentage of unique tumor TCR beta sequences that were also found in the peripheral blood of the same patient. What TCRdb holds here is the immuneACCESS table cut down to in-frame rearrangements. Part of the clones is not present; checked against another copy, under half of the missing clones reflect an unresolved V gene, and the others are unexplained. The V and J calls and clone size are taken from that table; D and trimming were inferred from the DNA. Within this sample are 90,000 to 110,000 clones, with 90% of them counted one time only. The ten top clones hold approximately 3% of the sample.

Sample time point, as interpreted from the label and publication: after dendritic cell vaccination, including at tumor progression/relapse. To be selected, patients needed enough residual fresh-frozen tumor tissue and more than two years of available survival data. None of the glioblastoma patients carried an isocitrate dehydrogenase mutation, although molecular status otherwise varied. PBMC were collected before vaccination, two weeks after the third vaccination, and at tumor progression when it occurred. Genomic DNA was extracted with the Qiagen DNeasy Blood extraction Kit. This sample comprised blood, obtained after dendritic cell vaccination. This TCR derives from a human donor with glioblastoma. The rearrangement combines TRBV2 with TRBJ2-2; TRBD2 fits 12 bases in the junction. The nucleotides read TGTGCCAGCAGTGATAGGACTAGCGGGGTCGGCGGGGAGCTGTTTTTT. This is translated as CASSDRTSGVGGELFF.